Detailed here is one TCR beta chain. Its specificity is unknown. This sample stems from a study of cytomegalovirus exposure and HLA in healthy donors. Study conclusions and caveats: Highest at DRB1 and lowest at HLA-C, TCR association rates differed among HLA loci in a later analysis. For most TCR beta V segments, an earlier analysis put the productive rate at about 87% or about 30% of the time.

Germline CDR1 SGHNT, CDR2 YYREEE (reference sequence). J gave up 3 bases and V 4 bases, and 8 bases lay outside the gene matches. The CDR3 sequence is 15 residues long. Vbeta (60) and Jbeta (13) primers were used in the PCR. Sequenced by immunoSEQ multiplex PCR; TCRdb stores in-frame clones only, minus some. In all, the sample yields fewer than 45,000 clones. The sequence derives from a man aged 40-49 years in good health and CMV-seropositive. The chain joins TRBV5-4 to TRBJ2-5, with 8 bases that match TRBD1. Sequenced: PBMCs. CDR3 residues: CASSPAPGGEETQYF. The CDR3 nucleotides are TGTGCCAGCAGCCCGGCCCCAGGGGGCGAAGAGACCCAGTACTTC.